This T cell receptor (beta chain) was sequenced in a study of regulatory dendritic cells for organ transplantation (TCRdb year 2017). For the study in its entirety: Regulatory dendritic cells were generated from monocytes cultured with vitamin D3 on days 0 and 4 and IL-10 on day 4. To evaluate the response of the DCs to a potent maturation-inducing agent, LPS was added to DC cultures on day 6. TCRbeta repertoires were sequenced from sorted naive and memory CD4+ and CD8+ T cells before and after allostimulation with regulatory or mature dendritic cells.

V drops 6 bases and J drops 4 bases, leaving 16 bases in between. From a lookup of the germline V gene (reference sequence), CDR1 and CDR2 are MNHNY and SVGAGI. Inclusive of the bounding cysteine and phenylalanine, the CDR3 is 15 residues long. Kept here is only the CDR3 DNA, which spans 45 bases and is read in frame from base 1. This clone was observed a single time. It lacks a known antigen. No quality values exist for individual bases; no much larger clone is one base distant. Multiplexed two-step PCR with Vbeta-specific forward primers and Jbeta-specific reverse primers was used to amplify TCRbeta CDR3 regions. Through the immunoSEQ service, TCRbeta libraries were sequenced on an Illumina instrument. As for the authors' bioinformatics: V, D and J genes were assigned using IMGT annotation, and counts were corrected for multiplex PCR bias using synthetic CDR3 analogues. In the immunoSEQ Analyzer, repertoire clonality was calculated as one minus the normalized Shannon entropy. Fisher's exact test with Benjamini-Hochberg false discovery rate control was used to define clonal expansion, with two-tailed P<0.01. TCRdb re-hosts the immuneACCESS table, in-frame sequences only. Its copies lack some clones; in the studies checked, an unresolved V gene accounts for under half of them, and the cause for the rest is not known. Clone size and the V and J calls come from that table; the DNA yielded D and trimming. For this sample there are approximately 10,000 clones; roughly 70% appear just once. 2.6% of the sample goes to the ten largest clones.

Sorted T cell subsets were CFSE-labeled and co-cultured for roughly 5 days with allogeneic regulatory or mature dendritic cells at a 1:10 DC:T ratio. FACS was used to sort CD4+ or CD8+ cells into naive T cells (CD45RA+) and memory T cells (CD45RO+). T cells for TCR sequencing came from a couple of healthy control subjects. Genomic DNA was extracted with the Qiagen DNeasy Blood & Tissue Kit. Study-wide conclusions, independent of this receptor: Repertoires were highly diverse in naive CD4+ and CD8+ T cells, less diverse in memory cells, and most oligoclonal in memory CD8+ cells. Among the resting subsets, memory CD8+ T cells contained the most alloreactive TCR clonotypes. Only a couple of subjects were sequenced, and considerable between-individual heterogeneity in the alloreactive memory CD8+ T cell pool was noted by the authors. Allostimulation expanded memory CD8+ clones in both subjects, but regulatory dendritic cells appeared to induce more limited expansion than mature dendritic cells.

Recombination linked TRBV6-6 to TRBJ1-3; TRBD1 might be the D gene, on 5 matching bases. This clonotype was obtained from a human donor in good health. The specimen was memory CD4+ T cells from blood cultured with regulatory dendritic cells. In light of the paper, this sample's cell subset or site label describes: CD45RO+ memory T cells. The CDR3 region reads CASSQDRDYGNTIYF. The nucleotide sequence reads as follows: TGTGCCAGCAGCCAAGACCGGGACTACGGAAACACCATATATTTT.